The 18 T cell receptor beta chains presented below share a single source sample, sequenced in a study of OX40 agonist ivuxolimab in advanced cancers. Libraries were built with the immunoSEQ multiplex PCR assay. The clones in this table, taken by TCRdb from immuneACCESS, are in-frame only. Not every clone is retained; where verified, under half of the shortfall comes from an unresolved V gene, and the cause of the rest is unknown. The sample includes about 84,000 clones, with approximately 95% observed a single time. The ten largest clones represent approximately 9.9% of the sample. The source was CD4+ or CD8+ T cells sorted from blood, collected in a trial of the OX40 agonist ivuxolimab. The origin of the receptors is an adult with an advanced solid tumor such as melanoma, head and neck, liver or kidney cancer.

V usage is TRBV4-1 and J usage is TRBJ2-7, with D maybe TRBD2 (5 bases). Deletions cut 4 bases from V and 2 bases from J, with 9 bases between. Per germline, CDR1 MGHRA and CDR2 YSYEKL. The CDR3 runs 13 residues. CDR3 residues: CASSPGIPYEQYF. CDR3 in DNA: TGCGCCAGCAGCCCCGGGATCCCCTACGAGCAGTACTTC.

The V gene is TRBV9, the J gene TRBJ2-1; 10 nucleotides agree with TRBD2. CDR1 and CDR2 (germline): SGDLS, YYNGEE. The J segment lost 3 bases and the V segment lost 2 bases, leaving 11 bases of the junction unmatched. This CDR3 region has 18 residues. This CDR3 reads CASSVDAQLAGIYNEQFF. In DNA form, the CDR3 reads TGTGCCAGCAGCGTGGATGCCCAACTAGCGGGAATCTACAATGAGCAGTTCTTC. Full variable domain (rest looked up from reference TRBV9 and TRBJ2-1): DSGVTQTPKHLITATGQRVTLRCSPRSGDLSVYWYQQSLDQGLQFLIQYYNGEERAKGNILERFSAQQFPDLHSELNLSSLELGDSALYFCASSVDAQLAGIYNEQFFGPGTRLTVL.

The chain recombines TRBV4-3 with TRBJ2-7, with no clear D. The CDR3 extends over 13 amino acids. Germline-derived CDR1 and CDR2 are LGHNA and YSLEER. Trimming shortened V by 4 bases and J by 3 bases, and 10 bases separated the two germline ends. The CDR3 DNA sequence: TGCGCCAGCAGCCCAAGAGCCGACTACGAGCAGTACTTC. Translating gives CASSPRADYEQYF.

This clone was recorded only once. The chain links TRBV30 to TRBJ1-4; tentatively, D is TRBD1 (6 bases). The CDR3 has 14 residues. Germline V gene lookup returns CDR1 GTSNPN and CDR2 SVGIG (reference sequence). The V and J ends lost 6 bases and 6 bases respectively, with 17 bases between them. CDR3 nucleotide sequence: TGTGCCTGTCACTTACAGGGTTCGTATGAAAAACTGTTTTTT. It encodes CACHLQGSYEKLFF.

The chain couples TRBV27 to TRBJ2-3; D uncertain. V was pared by 3 bases and J by 2 bases, with 15 bases between. The germline V gene encodes CDR1 MNHEY and CDR2 SMNVEV (reference sequence). This CDR3 region has 16 residues. In DNA form, the CDR3 reads TGTGCCAGCAGTTTTAGGAGCGTCGTGGTCACAGATACGCAGTATTTT. Its translation: CASSFRSVVVTDTQYF.

V gene TRBV5-1 combines with J gene TRBJ1-2; 11 positions match TRBD1. The length of the CDR3 is 16 residues. The germline gives CDR1 SGHRS, CDR2 YFSETQ. Unmatched junction bases numbered 9, after V lost 3 bases and J lost 5 bases. CDR3 in amino acids: CASSSHRTGGSYGYTF. CDR3 coding DNA: TGCGCCAGCAGCTCCCACAGGACAGGGGGCTCATATGGCTACACCTTC.

The rearrangement uses TRBV11-2 and TRBJ2-2; D remains ambiguous. This CDR3 comprises 12 residues. The germline CDR1 and CDR2 sequences are SGHAT and FQNNGV. With 5 bases removed from V and 3 bases from J, the gap between germline ends came to 4 bases. The CDR3 DNA is TGTGCCAGCAGCCCCTACACCGGGGAGCTGTTTTTT. Encoded protein: CASSPYTGELFF.

The V gene is TRBV14, the J gene TRBJ2-5; tentatively, D is TRBD2 (6 bases). The CDR3 loop spans 16 amino acids. Germline CDR1 and CDR2: SGHDN and FVKESK. The V end was cut by 0 bases, the J end by 5 bases, with 16 bases between. CDR3 protein: CASSQDYGEEGETQYF. The CDR3 bases are TGTGCCAGCAGCCAAGATTACGGAGAGGAGGGGGAGACCCAGTACTTC.

The gene calls are TRBV5-1 and TRBJ2-7; TRBD1 matches 12 bases. Trimming took 4 bases from V and 7 from J; bases not matched to a gene: 9. Looked up from germline, CDR1 is SGHRS and CDR2 is YFSETQ. This CDR3 contains 15 residues. The CDR3 is CASSGTWDRGREQYF. CDR3 nucleotides: TGCGCCAGCAGCGGAACCTGGGACAGGGGGCGGGAGCAGTACTTC.

The CDR3 reads CASLRAPSSYNEQFF. As DNA, the CDR3 is TGCGCCAGCCTAAGAGCGCCCAGCTCCTACAATGAGCAGTTCTTC. The gene calls are TRBV5-1 and TRBJ2-1, with no clear D. CDR3 length: 15 amino acids. The V gene's germline CDR1 is SGHRS and CDR2 YFSETQ. Trimming stripped 7 bases from V and 0 bases from J, with 14 bases between.

The chain uses TRBV4-3 and TRBJ2-1, with no clear D. Trimming shortened V by 4 bases and J by 5 bases, and 9 bases separated the two germline ends. Germline V gene sequence: CDR1 LGHNA, CDR2 YSLEER. CDR3 length: 13 amino acids. The CDR3 DNA sequence: TGCGCCAGCAGCCTTAGGCGACACAATGAGCAGTTCTTC. Encoded protein: CASSLRRHNEQFF.

The CDR3 here is CASSLVAAAYNEQFF. The CDR3 DNA reads as TGTGCCAGCAGCTTAGTAGCAGCGGCCTACAATGAGCAGTTCTTC. The rearrangement uses TRBV7-9 and TRBJ2-1; D possibly corresponds to TRBD2 (5 bases). This CDR3 has 15 amino acids. V was clipped by 1 base and J by 2 bases, with 9 bases between them. Germline loops: CDR1 SEHNR, CDR2 FQNEAQ (reference sequence).

The V call is TRBV14, the J call TRBJ2-3, with no clear D. Trimming stripped 1 base from V and 6 bases from J, with 5 bases between. CDR1 and CDR2 from the germline V gene are SGHDN and FVKESK. The CDR3 is 12 amino acids. Here the CDR3 reads CASSQVWDTQYF. As DNA, the CDR3 is TGTGCCAGCAGCCAAGTTTGGGATACGCAGTATTTT.

Remarks on this clone: Other nucleotide sequences in the sample specify the same CDR3. The chain recombines TRBV5-4 with TRBJ2-7, with D maybe TRBD1 (6 bases). Germline V CDR1 and CDR2: SGHNT, YYREEE (reference sequence). The CDR3 is 14 residues long. Trimming took off 2 bases at V and 1 base at J, with 10 bases between the two ends. In nucleotides, the CDR3 is TGTGCCAGCAGCTTCCAGGGGTCATCCTACGAGCAGTACTTC. Translation: CASSFQGSSYEQYF.

The chain employs TRBV28 and TRBJ2-1; 9 nucleotides match TRBD1. The CDR3 runs to 18 residues. Looked up from germline, CDR1 is MDHEN and CDR2 is SYDVKM. Germline trimming cut 4 bases from V and 7 bases from J; bases unmatched to any gene: 17. The CDR3 loop reads CASSSPLLRDRVWNEQFF. For the CDR3, the DNA is TGTGCCAGCAGTTCCCCCCTCCTCCGGGACAGGGTTTGGAATGAGCAGTTCTTC.

V gene TRBV9 combines with J gene TRBJ2-2, with 9 bases lining up with TRBD2. The CDR3 sequence is 18 residues long. V shed 5 bases, J shed 2 bases, and the junction held 13 bases outside the gene matches. Germline V lookup: CDR1 SGDLS, CDR2 YYNGEE. The CDR3 region has the DNA TGTGCCAGCAGTGCCCAGGGGACTAGCTTCCCCAACACCGGGGAGCTGTTTTTT. Its translation: CASSAQGTSFPNTGELFF. The variable domain in full, with the rest retrieved from reference TRBV9 and TRBJ2-2, is DSGVTQTPKHLITATGQRVTLRCSPRSGDLSVYWYQQSLDQGLQFLIQYYNGEERAKGNILERFSAQQFPDLHSELNLSSLELGDSALYFCASSAQGTSFPNTGELFFGEGSRLTVL.

The chain couples TRBV6-1 to TRBJ1-2; a weak D match, TRBD1 (6 bases). Deletions cut 6 bases from V and 4 bases from J, with 6 bases between. This CDR3 region has 11 residues. The germline CDR1 and CDR2 sequences are MNHNS and SASEGT. CDR3 sequence: CASRDSYGYTF. As DNA, the CDR3 is TGTGCCAGCAGGGACAGCTATGGCTACACCTTC.

CDR3 protein: CASGPGQGRGEAFF. The CDR3 DNA reads TGTGCCAGCGGGCCGGGACAGGGGCGGGGTGAAGCTTTCTTT. The chain employs TRBV28 and TRBJ1-1, with 10 bases matching TRBD1. CDR3 size: 14 residues. The V segment lost 8 bases and the J segment 7 bases; nucleotides outside the gene matches: 10. Germline assignment: CDR1 MDHEN and CDR2 SYDVKM.